This T cell receptor beta chain was retrieved from a study of blood T cell repertoires in COVID-19. TCRdb's copy holds only in-frame clones and misses some; the assay was immunoSEQ multiplex PCR. The sample includes some 250,000 clones, less than 90% of them seen just once. The germline V gene encodes CDR1 KGHSH and CDR2 LQKENI. CDR3 length equals 15 residues. The ends lost 5 bases at V and 5 bases at J; junction bases unmatched: 3. This clonotype was sampled from a man in his sixties with acute or convalescent COVID-19. This rearrangement joins TRBV18 to TRBJ2-2; TRBD2 agrees at 12 bases. The sequencing input was peripheral blood. CDR3 amino acids: CASSSGLAGTGELFF. In nucleotides, the CDR3 is TGTGCCAGCTCATCGGGACTAGCGGGTACCGGGGAGCTGTTTTTT.